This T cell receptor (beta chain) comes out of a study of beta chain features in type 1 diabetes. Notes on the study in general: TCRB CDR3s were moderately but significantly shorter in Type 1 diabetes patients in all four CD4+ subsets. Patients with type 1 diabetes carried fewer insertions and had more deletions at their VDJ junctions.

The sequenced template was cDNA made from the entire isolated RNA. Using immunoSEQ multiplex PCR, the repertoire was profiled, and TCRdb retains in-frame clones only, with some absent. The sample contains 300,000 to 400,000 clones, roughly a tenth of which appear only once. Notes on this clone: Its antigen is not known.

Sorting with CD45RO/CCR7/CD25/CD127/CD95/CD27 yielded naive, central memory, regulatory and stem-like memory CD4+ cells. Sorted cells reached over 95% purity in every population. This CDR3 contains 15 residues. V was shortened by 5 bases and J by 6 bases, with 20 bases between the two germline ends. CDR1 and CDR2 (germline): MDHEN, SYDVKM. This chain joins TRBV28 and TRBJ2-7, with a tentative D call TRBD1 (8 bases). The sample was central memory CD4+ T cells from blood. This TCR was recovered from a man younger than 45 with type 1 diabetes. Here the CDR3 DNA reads TGTGCCAGCAGTCTACAGGGGGGGTCCCTAACCGAGCAGTACTTC. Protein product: CASSLQGGSLTEQYF.